This T cell receptor (beta chain) was found in a study of beta chain features in type 1 diabetes. Study context: There was similarity between patients and healthy donors in age, gender and cell yields.

Note on this clone: Antigen unknown.

Investigators reverse transcribed all isolated RNA, so they sequenced expressed TCRB transcripts. TCRdb's table, derived via immunoSEQ multiplex PCR, lists solely in-frame clones and lacks some. Altogether 400,000 or so clones are present, around a tenth being singletons, with the ten largest covering around 0.66%. The study's findings and limits: Sequencing from cDNA could over-represent high-TCR-expressing cells. People with Type 1 diabetes carried modestly yet significantly shorter TCRB CDR3s in all four CD4+ subsets.

This CDR3 comprises 13 residues. Germline CDR1 is SGHRS and CDR2 is YFSETQ. The trim removed 5 bases at V and 6 bases at J, leaving 5 bases unmatched. CD45RO/CCR7/CD25/CD127/CD95/CD27 staining was used to isolate CD4+ naive, central memory, regulatory and stem cell-like memory cells by sorting. Sorted populations all exceeded 95% purity. Sequences were obtained from central memory CD4+ T cells from blood. V and J are TRBV5-1 and TRBJ2-1; 7 nucleotides line up with TRBD1. This receptor was taken from a man aged 30 to 39 with type 1 diabetes. The CDR3 loop reads CASRETGFNEQFF. CDR3 nucleotides: TGCGCCAGCAGAGAGACAGGGTTCAATGAGCAGTTCTTC.